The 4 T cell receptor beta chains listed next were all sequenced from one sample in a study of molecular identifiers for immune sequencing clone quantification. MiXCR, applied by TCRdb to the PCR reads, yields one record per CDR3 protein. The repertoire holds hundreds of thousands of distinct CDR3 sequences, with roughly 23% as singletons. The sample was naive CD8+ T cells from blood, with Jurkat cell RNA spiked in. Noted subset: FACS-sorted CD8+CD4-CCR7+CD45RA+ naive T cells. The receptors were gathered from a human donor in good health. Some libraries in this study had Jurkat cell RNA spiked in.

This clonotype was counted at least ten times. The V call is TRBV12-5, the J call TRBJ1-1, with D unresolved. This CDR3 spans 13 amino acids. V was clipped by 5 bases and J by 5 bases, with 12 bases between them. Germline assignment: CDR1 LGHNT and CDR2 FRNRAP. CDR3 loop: CASGQSLETEAFF. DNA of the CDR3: TGTGCTAGTGGTCAATCACTAGAGACTGAAGCTTTCTTT.

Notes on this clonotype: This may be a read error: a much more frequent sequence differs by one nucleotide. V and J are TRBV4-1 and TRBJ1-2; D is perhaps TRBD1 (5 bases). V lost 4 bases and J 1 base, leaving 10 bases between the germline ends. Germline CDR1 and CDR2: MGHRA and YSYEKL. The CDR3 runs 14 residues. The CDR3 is CASSLVQDNYGYTF. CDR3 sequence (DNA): TGCGCCAGCAGCCTAGTACAGGATAACTATGGCTACACCTTC.

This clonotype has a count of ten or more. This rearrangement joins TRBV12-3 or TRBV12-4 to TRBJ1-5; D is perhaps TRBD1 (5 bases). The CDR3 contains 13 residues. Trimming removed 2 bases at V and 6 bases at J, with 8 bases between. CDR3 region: CASSLRGSQPQHF. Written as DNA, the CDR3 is TGTGCCAGCAGTTTACGGGGGAGTCAGCCCCAGCATTTT.

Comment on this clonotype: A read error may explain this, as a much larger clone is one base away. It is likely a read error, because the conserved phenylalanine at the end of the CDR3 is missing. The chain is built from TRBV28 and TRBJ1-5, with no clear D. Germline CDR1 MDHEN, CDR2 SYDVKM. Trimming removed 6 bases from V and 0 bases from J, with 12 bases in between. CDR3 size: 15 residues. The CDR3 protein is CASSSSQYSNQPQHL. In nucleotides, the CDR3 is TGTGCCAGCAGCTCCTCCCAGTATAGCAATCAGCCCCAGCATTTA.